This T cell receptor beta chain is from a study of PD-1 blockade in classical Hodgkin lymphoma. Study background: The patients were dosed with nivolumab 3 mg/kg, infused intravenously every 2 weeks.

Produced via immunoSEQ multiplex PCR; TCRdb's table is partial and in-frame only. The sample has some 18,000 clones, about 88% seen once; the top ten hold roughly 5.2%. V dropped 5 bases and J dropped 7 bases, with 18 bases sitting between them. The CDR3 length is 14 residues. Germline V gives CDR1 GTSNPN, CDR2 SVGIG (reference sequence). Time point described: cycle 4 day 1 (C4D1), after 6 weeks of nivolumab. Each patient relapsed following autologous stem cell transplantation, and prior brentuximab vedotin exposure differed. CD8+ T cell isolation from thawed PBMCs was performed by magnetic negative selection.

The sample consisted of CD8+ T cells from blood, taken before the fourth cycle of nivolumab. The V and J genes are TRBV30 and TRBJ2-1; D perhaps matches TRBD1 (5 bases). The sequence derives from a human donor with classical Hodgkin lymphoma. CDR3 amino acids: CAWQYIAGWNEQFF. The CDR3 coding sequence is TGTGCCTGGCAATATATAGCAGGGTGGAATGAGCAGTTCTTC.